This paragraph covers one T cell receptor (beta chain) sequence. Its antigen is unidentified. Clones were sequenced by immunoSEQ multiplex PCR, and TCRdb holds only the in-frame ones, with some missing. The sample contains tens of thousands of clones, about 80% of which appear only once. The data were obtained in a study of T cells in narcolepsy. Study-level results: Autoreactive clonotypes reportedly recurred in blood of same and different patients, not controls. Autoreactive HCRT-specific and TRIB2-specific clonotypes were marked in same-patient CSF-versus-blood CD4+ comparisons.

V was clipped by 7 bases and J by 2 bases; unmatched bases: 10. The length of the CDR3 is 15 residues. CDR1 and CDR2 from the germline V gene are SGHVS and FQNEAQ. The receptor was derived from a human donor in good health. The sample was memory (CD45RA-) CD4+ T cells from blood. V is TRBV7-8 and J is TRBJ2-5; 7 bases fit TRBD2. CDR3 sequence (DNA): TGTGCCAGCAACCACCAGACTAGCATGCAAGAGACCCAGTACTTC. Its translation: CASNHQTSMQETQYF.